The 26 T cell receptor beta chains in this list originate from one sample, sequenced in a study of shared clonotypes between healthy human individuals. TCRdb keeps only in-frame clones here, not all; method: immunoSEQ multiplex PCR. The sample includes millions of clones, over 90% of them seen just once. Sequenced material: naive CD4+ T cells from PBMCs. Noted subset: CD45RA+ positively selected. Receptor source: a man aged 18 to 29 in good health. Some clones in this sample may be carry-over from other donors' samples.

V usage is TRBV7-9 and J usage is TRBJ1-5, with unresolved D. Between the trimmed V and J ends, which lost 2 bases and 5 bases, there was a span of 7 bases. Germline CDR1 SEHNR, CDR2 FQNEAQ (reference sequence). The length of the CDR3 is 13 residues. CDR3: CASSLKEYQPQHF. The CDR3 coding sequence is TGTGCCAGCAGCTTAAAGGAATATCAGCCCCAGCATTTT.

This sequence joins TRBV5-4 and TRBJ2-7, with TRBD1 as a possible D gene (5 bases). V lost 3 bases and J lost 3, with 16 bases in between. Germline V gene sequence: CDR1 SGHNT, CDR2 YYREEE (reference sequence). The CDR3 covers 15 residues. The CDR3 nucleotides are TGTGCCAGCAGCTCCAAATCTTACGACAGCTACGAGCAGTACTTC. Translated: CASSSKSYDSYEQYF.

A word on this clone: Other DNA sequences in this sample translate to the same CDR3. The chain links TRBV5-4 to TRBJ2-7; D is perhaps TRBD1 (6 bases). This CDR3 region has 15 residues. V lost 3 bases, J lost 1 base, and 14 bases lay in between. CDR1 SGHNT and CDR2 YYREEE come from the germline V gene (reference sequence). CDR3 coding DNA: TGTGCCAGCAGCTCCCCCGGACAGAAGTCCTACGAGCAGTACTTC. Amino acid sequence: CASSSPGQKSYEQYF.

Concerning this clone: The same CDR3 can be traced to other DNA sequences in this sample. This chain joins TRBV6-1 and TRBJ1-1; no firm D call. Germline V lookup: CDR1 MNHNS, CDR2 SASEGT. Between the trimmed V and J ends, which lost 5 bases and 5 bases, there was a span of 9 bases. CDR3 length: 12 residues. The CDR3 nucleotides read TGTGCCAGCAGTCGTACGTCTACTGAAGCTTTCTTT. Its translation: CASSRTSTEAFF.

V is TRBV11-2 and J is TRBJ1-1; D is ambiguous. Germline V gene sequence: CDR1 SGHAT, CDR2 FQNNGV. The CDR3 sequence is 13 residues long. Trimming took 1 base from V and 10 from J, leaving 13 bases between them. The CDR3, as DNA: TGTGCCAGCAGCTTAGGAGGAGGTGGTGGAGCTTTCTTT. It is translated as CASSLGGGGGAFF.

Worth noting for this clone: The conserved closing phenylalanine or tryptophan is absent in this CDR3, likely reflecting a read error. The DNA is omitted, as the CDR3 cannot be located on it reliably, and the CDR3 follows TCRdb's listing. The rearrangement uses TRBV21-1 and TRBJ1-1; the table's D call, TRBD1, was not checked against the DNA. TRBV21-1 is listed as a pseudogene. The CDR3 length equals 11 residues, ends included. This CDR3 is CASSNDSRGPP.

The V and J genes are TRBV28 and TRBJ1-2, with 9 bases identical to TRBD1. Germline assignment: CDR1 MDHEN and CDR2 SYDVKM. The CDR3 extends over 15 amino acids. V was clipped by 4 bases and J by 8 bases; unmatched bases: 11. The CDR3 DNA follows: TGTGCCAGCAGTTCTCCAACAGGGGGCCCGGGGGGCTACACCTTC. Protein: CASSSPTGGPGGYTF.

The chain links TRBV7-8 to TRBJ2-7; TRBD1 might be the D (5 bases). Germline assignment: CDR1 SGHVS and CDR2 FQNEAQ. Trimming shortened V by 5 bases and J by 10 bases, and 15 bases separated the two germline ends. This CDR3 region has 12 residues. In nucleotides, the CDR3 is TGTGCCAGCAGCCCAAACAGGTACCTTCAGTACTTC. Translated, it gives CASSPNRYLQYF.

V gene TRBV6-1 combines with J gene TRBJ2-3; 11 bases are a match to TRBD2. The CDR3 has 18 residues. V lost 4 bases and J lost 0; bases outside the gene matches: 9. CDR1 and CDR2 (germline): MNHNS, SASEGT. CDR3 DNA sequence: TGTGCCAGCAGTGGGACTAGCGGGCCCCGAACTAGCACAGATACGCAGTATTTT. Residues: CASSGTSGPRTSTDTQYF.

Points on this clone: This specimen includes other DNA sequences encoding the same CDR3. The gene calls are TRBV5-1 and TRBJ2-1; D is possibly TRBD1 (5 bases). The CDR3 spans 13 residues. The ends were cut back, 4 bases at V and 4 bases at J, with 9 bases in the middle. Germline V gene sequence: CDR1 SGHRS, CDR2 YFSETQ. CDR3 nucleotide sequence: TGCGCCAGCAGCCCGGACACGTACAATGAGCAGTTCTTC. Translating gives CASSPDTYNEQFF.

The chain carries TRBV5-1 and TRBJ2-5; D is possibly TRBD2 (5 bases). Germline CDR1 is SGHRS and CDR2 is YFSETQ. This CDR3 is built from 16 residues. Deletions cut 1 base from V and 5 bases from J, with 18 bases between. CDR3 sequence reads: CASSLLAGARIETQYF. DNA for the CDR3: TGCGCCAGCAGCTTGCTGGCGGGCGCGAGAATCGAGACCCAGTACTTC.

The gene calls are TRBV7-9 and TRBJ1-1; weak D call: TRBD1 (6 bases). Deletions cut 1 base from V and 5 bases from J, with 14 bases between. The CDR3 length is 15 residues. Germline assignment: CDR1 SEHNR and CDR2 FQNEAQ (reference sequence). The chain's CDR3 is CASSLVVRGGTEAFF. CDR3 bases: TGTGCCAGCAGCTTAGTAGTCAGGGGCGGAACTGAAGCTTTCTTT.

This rearrangement joins TRBV28 to TRBJ2-2, with D unresolved. The CDR3 spans 13 residues. V was shortened by 5 bases and J by 7 bases, with 11 bases between the two germline ends. Germline CDR1 MDHEN, CDR2 SYDVKM. The CDR3 loop is CASSVGRIGELFF. The DNA for the CDR3 is TGTGCCAGCAGTGTAGGGCGCATCGGGGAGCTGTTTTTT.

The chain couples TRBV6-6 to TRBJ1-5, with a possible D match to TRBD1 (5 bases). CDR3 length: 12 residues. Germline V CDR1 and CDR2: MNHNY, SVGAGI (reference sequence). The V end was cut by 7 bases, the J end by 7 bases, with 11 bases between. The CDR3 loop is CASTSGAQPQHF. For the CDR3, the DNA is TGTGCCAGCACTTCTGGGGCCCAGCCCCAGCATTTT.

This clone has just one count. This chain connects TRBV4-2 to TRBJ2-2, with 9 nucleotides matching TRBD2. Germline CDR1 and CDR2: LGHNA and YNFKEQ. This CDR3 has 21 residues. V lost 3 bases, J lost 1 base, and 18 bases stayed unmatched. CDR3 amino acids: CASSHRRWDSGRLQNTGELFF. Written as DNA, the CDR3 is TGTGCCAGCAGCCACCGCCGCTGGGACAGCGGGAGGCTCCAGAACACCGGGGAGCTGTTTTTT.

This chain joins TRBV5-8 and TRBJ2-7; D uncertain. The CDR3 contains 12 residues. Germline V lookup: CDR1 SGHTS, CDR2 YDEGEE. The V gene lost 4 bases and the J gene lost 6 bases, with 11 bases spanning the gap. CDR3 in DNA: TGTGCCAGCAGCCGTGCGGCCCGCGAGCAGTACTTC. Its protein product is CASSRAAREQYF.

The chain links TRBV7-2 to TRBJ2-5, with TRBD2 matching 11 bases. V lost 4 bases to trimming and J lost 5 bases; unmatched junction nucleotides: 9. Per germline, CDR1 SGHTA and CDR2 FQGNSA. The CDR3 has 16 residues. Here the CDR3 reads CASSWETSGVGETQYF. Here the CDR3 DNA reads TGTGCCAGCAGCTGGGAGACTAGCGGGGTCGGGGAGACCCAGTACTTC.

The rearrangement links TRBV4-1 to TRBJ2-1; possibly TRBD2 for D (5 bases). Trimming cost V 4 bases and J 5 bases, with 12 bases left between them. The CDR3 has 14 residues. The germline V gene encodes CDR1 MGHRA and CDR2 YSYEKL. The CDR3 region is CASSRGLQNNEQFF. CDR3 sequence (DNA): TGCGCCAGCAGCCGCGGACTGCAGAACAATGAGCAGTTCTTC.

DNA for the CDR3: TGTGCCAGCACCCGGGGGCGCACAGATACGCAGTATTTT. It yields the protein CASTRGRTDTQYF. This rearrangement joins TRBV7-8 to TRBJ2-3; D possibly matches TRBD1 or TRBD2 (6 bases each). This CDR3 spans 13 amino acids. Germline CDR1 reads SGHVS; CDR2 reads FQNEAQ. V was trimmed by 7 bases and J by 1 base, leaving 9 bases between them.

The rearrangement links TRBV5-6 to TRBJ1-3; possibly TRBD1 for D (5 bases). Germline CDR1 and CDR2: SGHDT and YYEEEE. Trimming left V 0 bases short and J 2 bases short, with 6 bases between. This CDR3 spans 14 amino acids. This CDR3 reads CASSLGGPGNTIYF. In DNA, the CDR3 is TGTGCCAGCAGCTTGGGGGGACCTGGAAACACCATATATTTT.

This clone was seen a few times. This chain uses TRBV28 with TRBJ1-1; no clear D gene. In germline, CDR1 is MDHEN, CDR2 SYDVKM. CDR3 size: 15 residues. V was cut by 5 bases and J by 1 base, with 14 bases left in between. The CDR3 region has the DNA TGTGCCAGCAGTGACCTGAACGGTAGGAACACTGAAGCTTTCTTT. Translated, it gives CASSDLNGRNTEAFF.

The chain combines TRBV6-6 with TRBJ1-2; D call uncertain. Deletions cut 0 bases from V and 3 bases from J, with 11 bases between. Germline assignment: CDR1 MNHNY and CDR2 SVGAGI (reference sequence). CDR3 length: 15 amino acids. CDR3 DNA: TGTGCCAGCAGTTACTCGCTCGGAATCGACTATGGCTACACCTTC. Translated: CASSYSLGIDYGYTF.

This clone is a singleton in its sample. V usage is TRBV18 and J usage is TRBJ1-2; weak D call: TRBD1 (6 bases). In germline, CDR1 is KGHSH, CDR2 LQKENI. This CDR3 region has 19 residues. Trimming took 2 bases from V and 5 from J, leaving 27 bases between them. The CDR3 region is CASSPFQNRRDTGSYGYTF. The DNA for the CDR3 is TGTGCCAGCTCACCATTCCAGAACCGCAGGGACACCGGGTCATATGGCTACACCTTC.

The chain couples TRBV5-1 to TRBJ2-5; TRBD2 agrees at 7 bases. V gave up 4 bases and J gave up 4 bases; unmatched junction bases: 13. The CDR3 runs 16 residues. The V gene's germline CDR1 is SGHRS and CDR2 YFSETQ. The CDR3 bases are TGCGCCAGCAGCCCGCGTTTTTTGGCGGGAGCAGAGACCCAGTACTTC. It is translated as CASSPRFLAGAETQYF.

V is TRBV19 and J is TRBJ2-3; the D gene is possibly TRBD1 (6 bases). The CDR3 has 18 amino acids. Germline-derived CDR1 and CDR2 are LNHDA and SQIVND (reference sequence). Trimming stripped 4 bases from V and 2 bases from J, with 22 bases between. The CDR3 loop is CASSTQGSGWGHTDTQYF. The CDR3 coding sequence is TGTGCCAGTAGTACGCAAGGATCCGGTTGGGGGCACACAGATACGCAGTATTTT.

V gene TRBV19 combines with J gene TRBJ2-3; TRBD2 might be the D (6 bases). Deletions cut 6 bases from V and 3 bases from J, with 13 bases between. Germline CDR1 LNHDA, CDR2 SQIVND (reference sequence). The CDR3 extends over 14 amino acids. The CDR3 region is CASRGTLGTDTQYF. For the CDR3, the DNA is TGTGCCAGTAGAGGGACTCTCGGAACAGATACGCAGTATTTT.